This T cell receptor (beta chain) was observed in a study of control samples from healthy donors and cancer patients. This clone has only one observation. Profiling relied on immunoSEQ multiplex PCR, and the TCRdb table lists in-frame clones only, not all of them. The table lists over 200,000 clones, more than 65% of them singletons. The sample taken for sequencing was PBMCs. This receptor was taken from a woman in her sixties or seventies with lung cancer.

The CDR3 DNA is TGTGCCACCCAAGCGGGAGGGGTGTACAATGAGCAGTTCTTC. Translating it yields CATQAGGVYNEQFF. This rearrangement joins TRBV2 to TRBJ2-1; 10 bases match TRBD2. The CDR3 contains 14 residues. V shed 10 bases and J 4 bases; nucleotides not matched to a gene: 7. The germline CDR1 and CDR2 sequences are SNHLY and FYNNEI.